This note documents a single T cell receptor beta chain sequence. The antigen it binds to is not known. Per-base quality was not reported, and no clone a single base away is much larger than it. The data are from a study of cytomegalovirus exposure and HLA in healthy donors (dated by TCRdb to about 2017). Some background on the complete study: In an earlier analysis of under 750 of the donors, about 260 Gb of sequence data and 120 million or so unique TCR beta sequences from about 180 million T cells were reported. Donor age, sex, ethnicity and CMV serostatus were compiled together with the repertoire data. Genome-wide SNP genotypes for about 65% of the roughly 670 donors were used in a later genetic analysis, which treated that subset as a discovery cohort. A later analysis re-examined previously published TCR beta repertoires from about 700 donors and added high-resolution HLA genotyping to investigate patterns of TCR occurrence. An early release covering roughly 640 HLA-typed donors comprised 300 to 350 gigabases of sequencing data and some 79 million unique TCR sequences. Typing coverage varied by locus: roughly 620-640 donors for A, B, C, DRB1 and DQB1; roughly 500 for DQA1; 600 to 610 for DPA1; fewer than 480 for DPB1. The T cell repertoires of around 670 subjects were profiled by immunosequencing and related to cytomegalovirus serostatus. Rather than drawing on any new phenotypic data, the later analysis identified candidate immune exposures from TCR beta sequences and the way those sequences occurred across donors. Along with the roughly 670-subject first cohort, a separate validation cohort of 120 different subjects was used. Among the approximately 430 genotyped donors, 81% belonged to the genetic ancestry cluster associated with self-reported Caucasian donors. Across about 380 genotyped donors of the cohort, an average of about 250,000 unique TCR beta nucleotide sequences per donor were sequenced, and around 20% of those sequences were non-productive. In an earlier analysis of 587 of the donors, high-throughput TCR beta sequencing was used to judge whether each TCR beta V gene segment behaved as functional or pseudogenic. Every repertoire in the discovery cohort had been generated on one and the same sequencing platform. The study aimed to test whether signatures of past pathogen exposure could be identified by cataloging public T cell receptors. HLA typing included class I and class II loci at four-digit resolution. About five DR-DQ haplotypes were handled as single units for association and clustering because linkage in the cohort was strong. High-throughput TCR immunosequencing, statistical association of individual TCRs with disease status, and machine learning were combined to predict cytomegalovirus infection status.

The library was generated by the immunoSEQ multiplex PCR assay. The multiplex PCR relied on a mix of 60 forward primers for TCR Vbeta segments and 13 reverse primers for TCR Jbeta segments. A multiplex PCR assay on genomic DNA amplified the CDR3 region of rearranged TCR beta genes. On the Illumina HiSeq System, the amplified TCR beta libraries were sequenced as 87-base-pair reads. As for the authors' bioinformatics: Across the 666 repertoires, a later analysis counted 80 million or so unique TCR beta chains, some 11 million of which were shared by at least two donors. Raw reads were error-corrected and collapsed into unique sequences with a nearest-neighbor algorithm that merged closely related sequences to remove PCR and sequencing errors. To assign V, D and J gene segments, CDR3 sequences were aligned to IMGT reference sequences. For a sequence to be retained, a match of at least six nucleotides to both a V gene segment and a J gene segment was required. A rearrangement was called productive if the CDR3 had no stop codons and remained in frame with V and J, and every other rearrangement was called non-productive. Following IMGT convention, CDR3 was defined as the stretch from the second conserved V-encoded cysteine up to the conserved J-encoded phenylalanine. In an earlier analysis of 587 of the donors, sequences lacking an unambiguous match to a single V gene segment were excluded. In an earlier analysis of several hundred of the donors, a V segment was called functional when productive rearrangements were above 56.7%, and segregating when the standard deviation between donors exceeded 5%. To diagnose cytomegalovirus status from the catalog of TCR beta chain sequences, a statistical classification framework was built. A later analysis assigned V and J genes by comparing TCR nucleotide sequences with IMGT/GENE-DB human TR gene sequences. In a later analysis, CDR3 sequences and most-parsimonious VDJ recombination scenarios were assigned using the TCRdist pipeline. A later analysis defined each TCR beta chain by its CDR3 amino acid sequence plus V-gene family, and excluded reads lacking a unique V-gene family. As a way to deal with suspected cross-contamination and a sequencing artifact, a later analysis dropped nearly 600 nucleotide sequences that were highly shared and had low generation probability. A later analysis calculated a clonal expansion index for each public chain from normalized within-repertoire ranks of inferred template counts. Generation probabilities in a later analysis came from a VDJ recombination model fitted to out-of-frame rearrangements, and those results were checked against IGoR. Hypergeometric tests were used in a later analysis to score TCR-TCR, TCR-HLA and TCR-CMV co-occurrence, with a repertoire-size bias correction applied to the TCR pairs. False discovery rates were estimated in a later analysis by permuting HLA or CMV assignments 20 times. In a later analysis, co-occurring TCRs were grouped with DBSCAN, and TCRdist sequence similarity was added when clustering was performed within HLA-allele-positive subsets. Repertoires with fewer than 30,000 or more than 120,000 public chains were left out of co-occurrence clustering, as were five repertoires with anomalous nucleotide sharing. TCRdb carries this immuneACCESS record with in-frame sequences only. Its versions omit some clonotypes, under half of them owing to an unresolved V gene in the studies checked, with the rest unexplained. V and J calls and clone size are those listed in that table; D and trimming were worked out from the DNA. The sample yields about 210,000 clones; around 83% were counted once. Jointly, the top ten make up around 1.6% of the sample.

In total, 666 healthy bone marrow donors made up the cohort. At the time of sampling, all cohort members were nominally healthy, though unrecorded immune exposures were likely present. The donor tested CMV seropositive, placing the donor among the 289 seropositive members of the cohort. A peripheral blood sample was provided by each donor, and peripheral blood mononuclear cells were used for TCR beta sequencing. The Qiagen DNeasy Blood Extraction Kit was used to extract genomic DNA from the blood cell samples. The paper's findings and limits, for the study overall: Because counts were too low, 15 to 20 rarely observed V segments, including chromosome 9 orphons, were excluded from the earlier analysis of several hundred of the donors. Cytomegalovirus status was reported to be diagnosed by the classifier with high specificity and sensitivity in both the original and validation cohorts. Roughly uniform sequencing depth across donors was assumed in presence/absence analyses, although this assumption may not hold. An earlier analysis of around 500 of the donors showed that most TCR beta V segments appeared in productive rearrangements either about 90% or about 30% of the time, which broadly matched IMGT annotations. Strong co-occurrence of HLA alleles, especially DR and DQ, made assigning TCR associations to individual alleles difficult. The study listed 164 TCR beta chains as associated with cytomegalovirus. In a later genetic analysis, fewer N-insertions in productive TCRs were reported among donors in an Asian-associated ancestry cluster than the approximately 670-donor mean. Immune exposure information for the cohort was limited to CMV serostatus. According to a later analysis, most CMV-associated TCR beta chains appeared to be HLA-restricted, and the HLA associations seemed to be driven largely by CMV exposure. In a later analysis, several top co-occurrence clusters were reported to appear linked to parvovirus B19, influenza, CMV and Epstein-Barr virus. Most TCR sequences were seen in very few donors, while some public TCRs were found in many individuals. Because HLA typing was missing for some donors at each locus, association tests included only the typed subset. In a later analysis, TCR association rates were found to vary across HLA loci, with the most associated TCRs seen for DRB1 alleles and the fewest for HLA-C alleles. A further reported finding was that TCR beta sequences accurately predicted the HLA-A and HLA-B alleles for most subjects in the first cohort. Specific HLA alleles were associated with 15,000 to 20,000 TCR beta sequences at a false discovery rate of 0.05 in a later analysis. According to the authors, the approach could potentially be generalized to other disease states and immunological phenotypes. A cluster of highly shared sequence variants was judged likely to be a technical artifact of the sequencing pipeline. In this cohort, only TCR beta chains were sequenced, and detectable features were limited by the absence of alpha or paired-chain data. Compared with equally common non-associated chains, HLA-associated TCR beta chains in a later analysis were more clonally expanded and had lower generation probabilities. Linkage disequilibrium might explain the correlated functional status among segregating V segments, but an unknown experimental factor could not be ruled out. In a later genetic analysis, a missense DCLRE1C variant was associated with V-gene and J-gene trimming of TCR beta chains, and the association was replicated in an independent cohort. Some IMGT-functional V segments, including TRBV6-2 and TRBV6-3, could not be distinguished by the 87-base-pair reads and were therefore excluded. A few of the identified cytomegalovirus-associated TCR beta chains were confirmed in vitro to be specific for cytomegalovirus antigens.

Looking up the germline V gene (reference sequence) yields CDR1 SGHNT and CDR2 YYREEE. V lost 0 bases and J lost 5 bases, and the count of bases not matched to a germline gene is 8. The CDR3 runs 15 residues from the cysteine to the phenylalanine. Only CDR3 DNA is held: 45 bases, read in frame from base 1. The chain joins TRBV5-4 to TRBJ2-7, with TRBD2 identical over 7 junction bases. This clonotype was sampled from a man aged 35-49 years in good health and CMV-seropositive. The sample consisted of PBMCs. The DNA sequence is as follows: TGTGCCAGCAGCTTGGATTTGGGGGGGAATCACGAGCAGTACTTC. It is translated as CASSLDLGGNHEQYF.